A single sample is the source of the 27 T cell receptor beta chains below, sequenced in a study of PD-1 blockade in classical Hodgkin lymphoma. In every patient, relapse followed autologous stem cell transplantation, while exposure to brentuximab vedotin differed. Sequencing was performed with immunoSEQ multiplex PCR; in TCRdb, only in-frame clones are kept and a portion is missing. The top ten clones hold roughly 10% of a sample with tens of thousands of clones, around 80% of them seen once. Sequencing used peripheral blood mononuclear cells (PBMCs), obtained before the second cycle of nivolumab. These receptors came from a human donor with classical Hodgkin lymphoma.

The V call is TRBV28, the J call TRBJ1-3; a possible D gene is TRBD1 (5 bases). CDR1 and CDR2 from the germline V gene are MDHEN and SYDVKM. V gave up 5 bases and J gave up 3 bases, with 11 bases separating them. This CDR3 has 14 amino acids. This CDR3 is CASSTGIFGNTIYF. The CDR3 DNA sequence: TGTGCCAGCAGTACAGGCATCTTTGGAAACACCATATATTTT.

CDR3 coding DNA: TGCGCCAGCAGCTATACGGGACAGGCTCACACTGAAGCTTTCTTT. As protein: CASSYTGQAHTEAFF. The rearrangement uses TRBV5-1 and TRBJ1-1; 8 nucleotides align to TRBD1. This CDR3 spans 15 amino acids. Germline CDR1 reads SGHRS; CDR2 reads YFSETQ. V shed 3 bases, J shed 3 bases, and the junction held 7 bases outside the gene matches.

The chain uses TRBV19 and TRBJ1-2; TRBD1 might be the D (5 bases). Trimming cost V 3 bases and J 2 bases, with 13 bases left between them. This CDR3 has 15 amino acids. Germline V gene lookup returns CDR1 LNHDA and CDR2 SQIVND (reference sequence). CDR3 sequence (DNA): TGTGCCAGTAGTATCCCTTTCGACAGCAACTATGGCTACACCTTC. It encodes CASSIPFDSNYGYTF.

This chain joins TRBV7-6 and TRBJ1-1, with 7 bases aligning to TRBD1. The germline V gene encodes CDR1 SGHVS and CDR2 FNYEAQ. Trimming cost V 10 bases and J 4 bases; bases outside gene matches: 15. The CDR3 contains 15 residues. CDR3 residues: CATQSEVAGGTEAFF. CDR3 bases: TGTGCCACCCAATCCGAGGTGGCAGGGGGCACTGAAGCTTTCTTT. The entire variable domain, with the rest obtained from reference TRBV7-6 and TRBJ1-1, is as follows: GAGVSQSPRYKVTKRGQDVALRCDPISGHVSLYWYRQALGQGPEFLTYFNYEAQQDKSGLPNDRFSAERPEGSISTLTIQRTEQRDSAMYRCATQSEVAGGTEAFFGQGTRLTVV.

CDR3 DNA: TGTGCCAGCAGTCCACGAGATTGGGGTGGAGAGACCCAGTACTTC. This codes for CASSPRDWGGETQYF. V is TRBV27 and J is TRBJ2-5; D remains ambiguous. This CDR3 has 15 amino acids. Deletions cut 5 bases from V and 4 bases from J, with 17 bases between. Germline values: CDR1 MNHEY, CDR2 SMNVEV (reference sequence).

The chain couples TRBV4-2 to TRBJ2-1; tentative D call: TRBD2 (6 bases). Germline CDR1 reads LGHNA; CDR2 reads YNFKEQ. Trimming left V 3 bases short and J 11 bases short, with 17 bases between. The CDR3 has 14 residues. This chain's CDR3 is CASSHGLRDSKQFF. CDR3 nucleotides: TGTGCCAGCAGCCATGGTCTCCGGGACTCAAAGCAGTTCTTC.

The chain employs TRBV7-2 and TRBJ2-5; D uncertain. CDR1 is SGHTA and CDR2 is FQGNSA in the germline V gene. This CDR3 is built from 11 residues. Trimming removed 3 bases at V and 2 bases at J, with 1 base between. CDR3 in amino acids: CASSFQETQYF. CDR3 nucleotide sequence: TGTGCCAGCAGCTTTCAAGAGACCCAGTACTTC.

This clone showed up just once. The rearrangement links TRBV4-3 to TRBJ1-5; maybe TRBD1 (5 bases). CDR1 LGHNA and CDR2 YSLEER come from the germline V gene. The ends were cut back, 1 base at V and 2 bases at J, with 9 bases in the middle. The CDR3 sequence is 15 residues long. CDR3 DNA: TGCGCCAGCAGCCAAGCCGCGGGGGGCAATCAGCCCCAGCATTTT. The encoded protein is CASSQAAGGNQPQHF.

This chain uses TRBV27 with TRBJ2-7; TRBD1 matches 8 bases. The CDR3 covers 16 residues. Trimming at V came to 5 bases and at J to 3 bases, leaving 12 bases not matched to a gene. Germline V CDR1 and CDR2: MNHEY, SMNVEV (reference sequence). CDR3 sequence reads: CASSHRRDRIFYEQYF. CDR3 DNA: TGTGCCAGCAGTCACCGCCGGGACAGGATCTTCTACGAGCAGTACTTC.

The chain links TRBV28 to TRBJ1-4; possible D gene TRBD1, 5 bases. V was pared by 8 bases and J by 5 bases, with 21 bases between. The germline V gene encodes CDR1 MDHEN and CDR2 SYDVKM. The CDR3 length is 16 residues. In nucleotides, the CDR3 is TGTGCCAGCGGCAAGACTACCGGGACCTTGAATGAAAAACTGTTTTTT. Its translation is CASGKTTGTLNEKLFF.

The chain is built from TRBV4-2 and TRBJ2-7, with D perhaps TRBD2 (5 bases). The germline V gene has CDR1 LGHNA and CDR2 YNFKEQ. CDR3 length equals 16 residues. The V end was cut by 4 bases, the J end by 5 bases, with 21 bases between. The chain's CDR3 is CASSPGAASLRHEQYF. In DNA, the CDR3 is TGTGCCAGCAGCCCAGGAGCGGCCAGCCTTCGCCACGAGCAGTACTTC.

The CDR3, as DNA: TGTGCCATCAGGGATCCGGGACTAGTGGGTTACGAGCAGTACTTC. Protein product: CAIRDPGLVGYEQYF. This sequence joins TRBV10-3 and TRBJ2-7; 8 bases align to TRBD2. The CDR3 extends over 15 amino acids. The germline CDR1 and CDR2 sequences are ENHRY and SYGVKD. Trimming at V came to 6 bases and at J to 4 bases, leaving 11 bases not matched to a gene.

The rearrangement joins TRBV6-6 to TRBJ2-7; D not resolved. This CDR3 contains 13 residues. The ends were cut back, 10 bases at V and 2 bases at J, with 15 bases in the middle. CDR1 and CDR2 (germline): MNHNY, SVGAGI (reference sequence). The CDR3: CAISSGFTYEQYF. CDR3 in DNA: TGTGCCATTTCTTCCGGGTTTACCTACGAGCAGTACTTC.

The chain uses TRBV7-2 and TRBJ1-5; D is possibly TRBD1 (6 bases). Looked up from germline, CDR1 is SGHTA and CDR2 is FQGNSA. V lost 0 bases and J 0 bases, leaving 24 bases between the germline ends. The CDR3 is 21 amino acids. This chain's CDR3 is CASSLAALGGPPLCSNQPQHF. As DNA, the CDR3 is TGTGCCAGCAGCTTAGCCGCGCTAGGGGGGCCCCCACTGTGTAGCAATCAGCCCCAGCATTTT.

The chain uses TRBV7-2 and TRBJ2-7; 7 bases are a match to TRBD1. Germline trimming cut 7 bases from V and 3 bases from J; bases unmatched to any gene: 15. CDR1 is SGHTA and CDR2 is FQGNSA in the germline V gene. The CDR3 runs 16 residues. CDR3 protein: CASTRRVGWDSYEQYF. The CDR3 DNA follows: TGTGCCAGCACCCGAAGGGTGGGGTGGGACAGCTACGAGCAGTACTTC.

DNA of the CDR3: TGCGCCAGCAGCAACCCGGAGGTAGCGGGAGGAAACACCATATATTTT. Protein product: CASSNPEVAGGNTIYF. The V and J genes are TRBV4-3 and TRBJ1-3; D is undetermined. V gave up 5 bases and J gave up 4 bases, with 18 bases separating them. Germline V gene data show CDR1 as LGHNA and CDR2 as YSLEER. The CDR3 contains 16 residues.

The gene calls are TRBV9 and TRBJ2-3, with 7 bases aligning to TRBD1. CDR1 is SGDLS, CDR2 YYNGEE, per germline. The CDR3 runs 16 residues. Trimming cost V 0 bases and J 5 bases; bases outside gene matches: 9. CDR3 sequence reads: CASSVGGGPGIDTQYF. The CDR3 DNA is TGTGCCAGCAGCGTAGGAGGGGGCCCGGGAATAGATACGCAGTATTTT.

This rearrangement joins TRBV19 to TRBJ2-7; the match to TRBD2 covers 8 bases. The CDR3 sequence is 12 residues long. Trimming at V came to 9 bases and at J to 4 bases, leaving 5 bases not matched to a gene. The germline CDR1 and CDR2 sequences are LNHDA and SQIVND (reference sequence). The DNA for the CDR3 is TGTGCCAGCCGGGGGGGTTCTTACGAGCAGTACTTC. This translates into CASRGGSYEQYF.

The chain employs TRBV7-9 and TRBJ2-2; 11 bases line up with TRBD1. Germline CDR1 SEHNR, CDR2 FQNEAQ (reference sequence). The CDR3 length is 16 residues. Trimming at V came to 6 bases and at J to 4 bases, leaving 7 bases not matched to a gene. The chain's CDR3 is CASRAGTGGLTGELFF. For the CDR3, the DNA is TGTGCCAGCAGAGCCGGGACAGGGGGTCTCACCGGGGAGCTGTTTTTT.

The chain recombines TRBV30 with TRBJ2-3; 7 positions agree with TRBD1. J was trimmed by 0 bases and V by 3 bases; bases with no gene match: 3. The CDR3 contains 14 residues. In germline, CDR1 is GTSNPN, CDR2 SVGIG (reference sequence). The CDR3 reads CAWRQGLSTDTQYF. DNA for the CDR3: TGTGCCTGGAGACAGGGGTTGAGCACAGATACGCAGTATTTT.

The J gene is TRBJ2-2, the V gene TRBV11-3, with D possibly matching TRBD2 (5 bases). CDR3 length: 14 residues. CDR1 SGHNT and CDR2 YENEEA come from the germline V gene. The V gene lost 5 bases and the J gene lost 7 bases, with 14 bases spanning the gap. CDR3 region: CASSPPRTGGELFF. For the CDR3, the DNA is TGTGCCAGCAGCCCCCCCAGGACTGGCGGGGAGCTGTTTTTT.

V gene TRBV5-1 combines with J gene TRBJ2-7; no firm D call. Per the germline V gene, CDR1 is SGHRS and CDR2 is YFSETQ. The CDR3 is 12 amino acids. V was shortened by 2 bases and J by 3 bases, with 6 bases between the two germline ends. The CDR3: CASSLDDYEQYF. The DNA for the CDR3 is TGCGCCAGCAGCTTAGACGACTACGAGCAGTACTTC.

The rearrangement links TRBV6-5 to TRBJ2-3, with 10 nucleotides matching TRBD1. V dropped 6 bases and J dropped 3; count of bases not matched to a gene: 6. CDR3 length equals 15 residues. Germline V gives CDR1 MNHEY, CDR2 SVGAGI. Written as DNA, the CDR3 is TGTGCCAGCAGCGTAGGGGACAGGGGAACAGATACGCAGTATTTT. The encoded protein is CASSVGDRGTDTQYF.

V gene TRBV7-2 combines with J gene TRBJ1-2; a possible D gene is TRBD1 (5 bases). This CDR3 comprises 15 residues. Per the germline V gene, CDR1 is SGHTA and CDR2 is FQGNSA. The V end lost 0 bases, the J end lost 2 bases, and 10 bases lay between the germline ends. The CDR3 reads CASSLAQGSNYGYTF. CDR3 DNA: TGTGCCAGCAGCTTAGCGCAGGGCTCAAACTATGGCTACACCTTC.

In its sample, this clone was seen once. The gene calls are TRBV5-4 and TRBJ1-3; unclear D gene. CDR1 and CDR2 (germline): SGHNT, YYREEE (reference sequence). The CDR3 covers 13 residues. The V and J ends lost 0 bases and 4 bases respectively, with 5 bases between them. The CDR3 region has the DNA TGTGCCAGCAGCTTGGAGCCCGGAAACACCATATATTTT. It yields the protein CASSLEPGNTIYF.

V gene TRBV2 combines with J gene TRBJ2-6; D gene uncertain. Trimming shortened V by 7 bases and J by 3 bases, and 10 bases separated the two germline ends. CDR3 length equals 14 residues. Germline CDR1 SNHLY, CDR2 FYNNEI. The DNA for the CDR3 is TGTGCCAGCACCGGTAAAGATGGGGCCAACGTCCTGACTTTC. Residues: CASTGKDGANVLTF.

The genes are TRBV6-6 and TRBJ1-6, with D tentatively TRBD1 (5 bases). The CDR3 covers 12 residues. The V gene's germline CDR1 is MNHNY and CDR2 SVGAGI (reference sequence). V lost 6 bases to trimming and J lost 9 bases, with 9 bases between them. The CDR3 here is CASRGPASPLHF. CDR3 nucleotide sequence: TGTGCCAGCAGGGGACCGGCTTCACCCCTCCACTTT.